The subject of this entry is one TCR beta chain. It was with unique molecular identifiers that the TCRbeta library was prepared. In TCRdb, the PCR reads were re-called with MiXCR into one record per CDR3 protein. The repertoire holds about 600,000 distinct CDR3 sequences, with roughly a tenth as singletons. These data originate in a study of T-cell reconstitution after alpha-beta-depleted transplantation in children. Looked up from germline, CDR1 is ENHRY and CDR2 is SYGVKD. V lost 6 bases to trimming and J lost 5 bases, with 23 bases between them. The CDR3 has 16 amino acids. The V call is TRBV10-3, the J call TRBJ2-7; D remains ambiguous. The receptor was isolated from a human donor who donated a stem cell graft to a child with acute myeloid leukemia. Sequencing was performed on PBMCs from the stem cell graft donor, taken from the stem cell graft. The CDR3 sequence is CAIRGATLGSQDEQYF. The CDR3 DNA reads TGTGCCATCAGAGGCGCGACCCTCGGTAGTCAAGACGAGCAGTACTTC.